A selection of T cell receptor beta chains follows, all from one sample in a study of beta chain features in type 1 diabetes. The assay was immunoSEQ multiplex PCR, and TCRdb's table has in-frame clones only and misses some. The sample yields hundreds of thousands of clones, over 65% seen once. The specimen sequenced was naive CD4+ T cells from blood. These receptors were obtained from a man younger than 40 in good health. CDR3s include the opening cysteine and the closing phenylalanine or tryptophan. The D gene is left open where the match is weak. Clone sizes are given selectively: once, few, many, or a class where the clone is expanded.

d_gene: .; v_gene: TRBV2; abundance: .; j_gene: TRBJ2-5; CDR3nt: TGTGCCAGCAGTAGTTCCCGGGAACTAGAGACCCAGTACTTC; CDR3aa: CASSSSRELETQYF
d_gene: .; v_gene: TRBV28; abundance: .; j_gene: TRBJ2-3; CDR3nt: TGTGCCAGCAGCCAACCGGGGGCAGATACGCAGTATTTT; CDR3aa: CASSQPGADTQYF
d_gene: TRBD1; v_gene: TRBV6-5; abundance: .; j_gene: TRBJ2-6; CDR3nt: TGTGCCAGCAGAAGGGGGCCTGGGGCCAACGTCCTGACTTTC; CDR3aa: CASRRGPGANVLTF
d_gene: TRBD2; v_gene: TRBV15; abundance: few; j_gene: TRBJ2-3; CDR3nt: TGTGCCACCAGCAGACTAGCGGAGCGCACAGATACGCAGTATTTT; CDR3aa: CATSRLAERTDTQYF
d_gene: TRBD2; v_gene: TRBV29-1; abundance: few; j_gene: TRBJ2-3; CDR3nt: TGCAGCGGACTAGCGGGAGGAGATACGCAGTATTTT; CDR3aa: CSGLAGGDTQYF
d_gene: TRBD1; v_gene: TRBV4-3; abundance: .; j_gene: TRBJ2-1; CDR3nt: TGCGCCAGCAGCCAAAACAGGGGACCTAGCTTTGAGCAGTTCTTC; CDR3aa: CASSQNRGPSFEQFF
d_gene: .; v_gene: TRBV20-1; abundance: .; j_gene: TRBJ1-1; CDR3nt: TGCAGTGCTAGGTTGGGGCTTGAAGCTTTCTTT; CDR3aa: CSARLGLEAFF
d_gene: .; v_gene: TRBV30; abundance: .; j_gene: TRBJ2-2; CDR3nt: TGTGCCTGGAGTGTAACCGGGGAGCTGTTTTTT; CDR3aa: CAWSVTGELFF
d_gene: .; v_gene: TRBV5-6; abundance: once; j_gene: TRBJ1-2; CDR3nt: TGTGCCAGCAGCTTGGCCGGGGCCCTCTATGGCTACACCTTC; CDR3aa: CASSLAGALYGYTF
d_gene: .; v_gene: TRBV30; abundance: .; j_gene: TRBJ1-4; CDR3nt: TGTGCCTGGAGTCTTGCAGGAAAAAAACTGTTTTTT; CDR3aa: CAWSLAGKKLFF
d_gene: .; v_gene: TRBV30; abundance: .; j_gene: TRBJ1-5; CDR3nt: TGTGCCTGGAGGGAGTCGGGGGCCCGTAATCAGCCCCAGCATTTT; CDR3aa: CAWRESGARNQPQHF
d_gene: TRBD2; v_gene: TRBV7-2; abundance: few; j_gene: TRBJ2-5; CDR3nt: TGTGCCAGCAGCCTGCTAGCGGGGAGAGCGACCCAGTACTTC; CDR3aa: CASSLLAGRATQYF
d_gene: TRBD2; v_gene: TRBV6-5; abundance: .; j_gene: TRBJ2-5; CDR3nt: TGTGCCAGCAGTTACCGGACTAGCGGACAAGAGACCCAGTACTTC; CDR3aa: CASSYRTSGQETQYF
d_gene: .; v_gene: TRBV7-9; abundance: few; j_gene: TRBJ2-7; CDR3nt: TGTGCCAGCAGCTTAGCCTTCAGTCCCAAGTCCTACGAGCAGTACTTC; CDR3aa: CASSLAFSPKSYEQYF
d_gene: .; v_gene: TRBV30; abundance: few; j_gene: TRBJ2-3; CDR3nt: TGTGCCTGGAGCGGCGACAGGATCACAGATACGCAGTATTTT; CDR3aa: CAWSGDRITDTQYF
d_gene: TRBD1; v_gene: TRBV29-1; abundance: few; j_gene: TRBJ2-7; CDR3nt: TGCAGCGTGGGGGACAGATCCTACGAGCAGTACTTC; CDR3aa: CSVGDRSYEQYF
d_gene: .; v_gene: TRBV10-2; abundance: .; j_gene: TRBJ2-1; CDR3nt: TGCGCCAGTAGGAGGATACTATACAATGAGCAGTTCTTC; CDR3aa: CASRRILYNEQFF
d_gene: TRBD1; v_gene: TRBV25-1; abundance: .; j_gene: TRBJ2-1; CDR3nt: TGTGCCAGCAGCTCCGGGACAGGGTCTCGGGATGAGCAGTTCTTC; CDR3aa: CASSSGTGSRDEQFF
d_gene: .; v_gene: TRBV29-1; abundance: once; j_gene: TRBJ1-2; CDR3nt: TGCAGCGTTCTAGGTAAAGATGGCTACACCTTC; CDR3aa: CSVLGKDGYTF
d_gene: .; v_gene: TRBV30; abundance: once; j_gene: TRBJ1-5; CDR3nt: TGTGCCTGGAGTGGAGGTCCCCGTCAGCCCCAGCATTTT; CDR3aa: CAWSGGPRQPQHF
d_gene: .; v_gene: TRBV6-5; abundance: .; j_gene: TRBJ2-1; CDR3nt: TGTGCCAGCAGCCCCCAGGGGACATCCTACAATGAGCAGTTCTTC; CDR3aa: CASSPQGTSYNEQFF
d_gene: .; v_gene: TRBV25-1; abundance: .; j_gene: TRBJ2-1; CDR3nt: TGTGCCAGCAGTGATCGAAAGCGTGGCGGTGAGCAGTTCTTC; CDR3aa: CASSDRKRGGEQFF
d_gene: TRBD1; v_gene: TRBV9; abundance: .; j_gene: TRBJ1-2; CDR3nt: TGTGCCAGCAGCGTCCGGGACAGGGGCAACTATGGCTACACCTTC; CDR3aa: CASSVRDRGNYGYTF
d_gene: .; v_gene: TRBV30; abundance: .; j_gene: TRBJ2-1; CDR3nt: TGTGCCTGGAGTGTATTCGCTAGTAGGGGGAAGTTCTTC; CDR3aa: CAWSVFASRGKFF
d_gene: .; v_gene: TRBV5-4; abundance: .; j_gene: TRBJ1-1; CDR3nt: TGTGCCAGCAGCTTAGACAGCACCTACACTGAAGCTTTCTTT; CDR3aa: CASSLDSTYTEAFF
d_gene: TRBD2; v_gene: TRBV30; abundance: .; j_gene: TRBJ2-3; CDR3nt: TGTGCCTGGAGTGTACTAGCGGGCAGCACAGATACGCAGTATTTT; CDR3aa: CAWSVLAGSTDTQYF
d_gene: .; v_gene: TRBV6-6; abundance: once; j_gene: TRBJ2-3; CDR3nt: TGTGCCAGCAGTTACGGGAGGGGGCTCAGCACAGATACGCAGTATTTT; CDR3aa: CASSYGRGLSTDTQYF
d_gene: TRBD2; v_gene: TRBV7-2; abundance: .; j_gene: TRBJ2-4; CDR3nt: TGTGCCAGCAGCTTGCCCCGCTCGACTAGCGGGGGAATTCAGTACTTC; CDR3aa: CASSLPRSTSGGIQYF
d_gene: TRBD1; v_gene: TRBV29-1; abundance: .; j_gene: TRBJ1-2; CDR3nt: TGCAGCCGCCGGGACAGGGGCGCGGCTAACTATGGCTACACCTTC; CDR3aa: CSRRDRGAANYGYTF
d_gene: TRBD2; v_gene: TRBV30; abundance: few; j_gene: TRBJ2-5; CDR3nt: TGTGCCTGGGGAGAACTAGCGGGAGTGAGGGAGACCCAGTACTTC; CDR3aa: CAWGELAGVRETQYF
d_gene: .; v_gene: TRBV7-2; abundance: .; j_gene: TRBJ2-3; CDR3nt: TGTGCCAGCAGCTTACTCACAGATACGCAGTATTTT; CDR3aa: CASSLLTDTQYF
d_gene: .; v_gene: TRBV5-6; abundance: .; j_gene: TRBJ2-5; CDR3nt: TGTGCCAGCAGCTTGGGACAGCAGAAGACCCAGTACTTC; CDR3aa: CASSLGQQKTQYF
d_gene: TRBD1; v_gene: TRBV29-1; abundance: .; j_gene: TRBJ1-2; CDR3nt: TGCAGCGTTGAGGGACAGGGAATCTATGGCTACACCTTC; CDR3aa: CSVEGQGIYGYTF
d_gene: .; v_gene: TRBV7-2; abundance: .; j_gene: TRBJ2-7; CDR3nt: TGTGCCAGCAGCCTTGAACAGGGCTACGAGCAGTACTTC; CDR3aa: CASSLEQGYEQYF
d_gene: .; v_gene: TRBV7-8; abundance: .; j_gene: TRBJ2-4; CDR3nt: TGTGCCAGCAGCCCAGGGGGGCTAGCGGGAGCCAAAAACATTCAGTACTTC; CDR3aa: CASSPGGLAGAKNIQYF
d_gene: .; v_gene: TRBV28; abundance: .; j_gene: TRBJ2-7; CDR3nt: TGTGCCAGCAGACCGGACAGCTCCTACGAGCAGTACTTC; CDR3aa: CASRPDSSYEQYF
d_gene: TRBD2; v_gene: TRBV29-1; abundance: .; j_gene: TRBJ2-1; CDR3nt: TGCAGCGTTAGGACTAGCGGGATCGACTCCTACAATGAGCAGTTCTTC; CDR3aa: CSVRTSGIDSYNEQFF
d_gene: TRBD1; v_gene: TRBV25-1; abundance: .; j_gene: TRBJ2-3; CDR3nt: TGTGCCAGCAGTGAGATGACAGGGTATACAGATACGCAGTATTTT; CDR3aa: CASSEMTGYTDTQYF
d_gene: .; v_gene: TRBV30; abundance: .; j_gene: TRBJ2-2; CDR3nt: TGTGCCTGGAGTAGGGCCCCAGGAACCGGGGAGCTGTTTTTT; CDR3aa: CAWSRAPGTGELFF
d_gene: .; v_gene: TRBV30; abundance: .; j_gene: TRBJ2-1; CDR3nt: TGTGCCTGGAGTGTGGGGACGAACTACAATGAGCAGTTCTTC; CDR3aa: CAWSVGTNYNEQFF
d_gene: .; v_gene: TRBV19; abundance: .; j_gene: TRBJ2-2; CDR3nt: TGTGCCAGTAGTATCCGGAGTTCTCGGGAGCTGTTTTTT; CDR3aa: CASSIRSSRELFF
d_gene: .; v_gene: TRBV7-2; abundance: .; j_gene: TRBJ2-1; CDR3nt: TGTGCCAGCAGCCCCCGACTCGTTCGGCCTGAGCAGTTCTTC; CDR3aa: CASSPRLVRPEQFF
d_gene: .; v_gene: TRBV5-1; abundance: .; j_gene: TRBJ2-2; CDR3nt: TGCGCCAGCAGCTTAACTGGACAGATCACCGGGGAGCTGTTTTTT; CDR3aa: CASSLTGQITGELFF
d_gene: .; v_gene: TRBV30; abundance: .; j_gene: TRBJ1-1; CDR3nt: TGTGCCTTTTCCCGGGACACTGAAGCTTTCTTT; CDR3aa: CAFSRDTEAFF
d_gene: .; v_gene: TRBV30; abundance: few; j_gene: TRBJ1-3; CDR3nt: TGTGCCTGGAGTGCTGGAAACACCATATATTTT; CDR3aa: CAWSAGNTIYF
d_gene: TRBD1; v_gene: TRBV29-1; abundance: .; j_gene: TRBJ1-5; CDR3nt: TGCAGCGCCACAGGGACAGGGGATCAGCCCCAGCATTTT; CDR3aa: CSATGTGDQPQHF
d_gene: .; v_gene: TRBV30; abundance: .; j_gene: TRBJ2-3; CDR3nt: TGTGCCTGGGCGCAGGGTCGGGGCACAGATACGCAGTATTTT; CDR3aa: CAWAQGRGTDTQYF
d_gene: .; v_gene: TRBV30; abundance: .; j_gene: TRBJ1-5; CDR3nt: TGTGCCTGGAATCAGCAGGGGAATCAGCCCCAGCATTTT; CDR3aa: CAWNQQGNQPQHF
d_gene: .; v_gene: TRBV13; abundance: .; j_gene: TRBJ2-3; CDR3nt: TGTGCCAGCAGTACGCTGCATTTGACGGGAGGCACAGATACGCAGTATTTT; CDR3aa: CASSTLHLTGGTDTQYF
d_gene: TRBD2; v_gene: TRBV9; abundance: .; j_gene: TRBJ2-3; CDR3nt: TGTGCCAGCAGCGTAACGCGGGGGAGCACAGATACGCAGTATTTT; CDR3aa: CASSVTRGSTDTQYF
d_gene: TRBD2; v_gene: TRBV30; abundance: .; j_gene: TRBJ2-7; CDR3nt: TGTGCCTGGAGCGGGGGGGCGGAACGAAGCGAGCAGTACTTC; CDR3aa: CAWSGGAERSEQYF
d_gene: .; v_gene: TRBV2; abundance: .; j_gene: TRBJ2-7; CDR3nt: TGTGCCAGCAGTCAGGGACAACAATACGAGCAGTACTTC; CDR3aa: CASSQGQQYEQYF
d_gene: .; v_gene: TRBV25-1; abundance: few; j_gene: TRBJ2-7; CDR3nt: TGTGCCAGCAGTGAACCTGGCTCCTACGAGCAGTACTTC; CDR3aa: CASSEPGSYEQYF
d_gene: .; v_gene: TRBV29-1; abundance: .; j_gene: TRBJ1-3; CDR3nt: TGCAGCGCCATTGACTCTGGAAACACCATATATTTT; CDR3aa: CSAIDSGNTIYF
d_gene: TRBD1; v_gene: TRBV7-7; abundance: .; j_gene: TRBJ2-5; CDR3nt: TGTGCCAGCAGCTTAGTAGGGACAGAAGAGACCCAGTACTTC; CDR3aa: CASSLVGTEETQYF
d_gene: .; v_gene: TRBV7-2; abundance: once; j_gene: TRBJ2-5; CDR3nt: TGTGCCAGCAGCACCAGGGAACGGGAGACCCAGTACTTC; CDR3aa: CASSTRERETQYF
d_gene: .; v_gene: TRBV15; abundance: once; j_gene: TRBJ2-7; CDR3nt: TGTGCCACCAGCAGGGGGACTGACTACGAGCAGTACTTC; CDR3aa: CATSRGTDYEQYF
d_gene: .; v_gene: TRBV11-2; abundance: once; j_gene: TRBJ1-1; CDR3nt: TGTGCCAGCAGCCGGGACCTCTTGAACACTGAAGCTTTCTTT; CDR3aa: CASSRDLLNTEAFF
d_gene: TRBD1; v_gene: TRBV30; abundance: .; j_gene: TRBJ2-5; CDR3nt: TGTGCCTGGAGTGCCGGGTCGAACAGGGGACGGACCCAGTACTTC; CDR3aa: CAWSAGSNRGRTQYF
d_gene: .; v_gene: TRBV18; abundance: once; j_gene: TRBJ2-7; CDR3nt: TGTGCCAGCTCACCAGTCGACAGCTCCTACGAGCAGTACTTC; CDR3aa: CASSPVDSSYEQYF